Listed here are 28 T cell receptor beta chains from one sample, sequenced in a study of T cell repertoires in cytomegalovirus infection. Each CDR3 protein gets one entry after TCRdb re-called the reads with MiXCR. The sample has tens of thousands of distinct CDR3 sequences, approximately 22% seen once. Their specific antigens are unknown. The specimen was CD8+ T cells from cultured PBMCs, collected from culture after CMV antigen stimulation. The receptor source for this set is a human donor in good health (CMV status not recorded). Some clones in this sample may be carry-over from other donors' samples.

There are a few counts of this clonotype. V is TRBV12-3 or TRBV12-4 and J is TRBJ2-7, with a weak D call TRBD1 (6 bases). Between the trimmed V and J ends, which lost 1 base and 6 bases, there was a span of 13 bases. The CDR3 is 14 amino acids. CDR3 DNA: TGTGCCAGCAGTTTAGGAGGCAGGGGCGGCGAGCAGTACTTC. Its protein is CASSLGGRGGEQYF.

This clonotype was found a few times. The CDR3 is CAISEFRGQTYEQYF. The CDR3 coding sequence is TGTGCCATCAGTGAGTTCAGGGGGCAAACCTACGAGCAGTACTTC. The chain recombines TRBV10-3 with TRBJ2-7, with 8 bases that match TRBD1. The germline V gene has CDR1 ENHRY and CDR2 SYGVKD. This CDR3 is 15 amino acids long. V shed 1 base and J 2 bases; nucleotides not matched to a gene: 4.

The gene calls are TRBV9 and TRBJ1-2; D not certain. Germline V gives CDR1 SGDLS, CDR2 YYNGEE. This CDR3 has 15 amino acids. The V end lost 4 bases, the J end lost 8 bases, and 21 bases lay between the germline ends. CDR3 region: CASSPGSREVRGYTF. The CDR3 coding sequence is TGTGCCAGCAGCCCCGGCAGTAGGGAGGTGAGAGGCTACACCTTC.

The genes are TRBV7-8 and TRBJ2-3; D remains ambiguous. V lost 5 bases and J 4 bases, leaving 13 bases between the germline ends. Germline-derived CDR1 and CDR2 are SGHVS and FQNEAQ. The length of the CDR3 is 14 residues. CDR3 amino acids: CASSAMSGADTQYF. The CDR3 nucleotides are TGTGCCAGCAGCGCGATGAGTGGGGCAGATACGCAGTATTTT.

The chain uses TRBV7-6 and TRBJ2-5, with D unclear. The CDR3 length is 13 residues. V gave up 2 bases and J gave up 3 bases, with 7 bases separating them. Germline CDR1 and CDR2: SGHVS and FNYEAQ. CDR3 loop: CASSLLGKETQYF. For the CDR3, the DNA is TGTGCCAGCAGCTTACTAGGAAAAGAGACCCAGTACTTC.

V gene TRBV6-5 combines with J gene TRBJ2-7; 13 nucleotides match TRBD2. CDR3 length equals 18 residues. After removal of 0 bases from V and 2 bases from J, the junction contained 7 bases not matched to a gene. Germline V gene lookup returns CDR1 MNHEY and CDR2 SVGAGI. CDR3 DNA: TGTGCCAGCAGTTACTCTTGGGGACTAGCGGGGACTCCCTACGAGCAGTACTTC. As protein: CASSYSWGLAGTPYEQYF.

This clonotype has a handful of counts. The chain carries TRBV11-2 and TRBJ2-7; no firm D call. Germline-derived CDR1 and CDR2 are SGHAT and FQNNGV. The CDR3 has 13 residues. With 1 base removed from V and 4 bases from J, the gap between germline ends came to 8 bases. CDR3 protein: CASSLGTTYEQYF. CDR3 bases: TGTGCCAGCAGCTTAGGAACGACTTACGAGCAGTACTTC.

Only a few counts were recorded for this clonotype. The chain combines TRBV12-5 with TRBJ2-7, with a weak D call TRBD2 (6 bases). Trimming cost V 7 bases and J 3 bases, with 19 bases left between them. The germline V gene has CDR1 LGHNT and CDR2 FRNRAP. The CDR3 length is 15 residues. The CDR3, as DNA: TGTGCTAGTGCCTCGACGCGGGACGGAGACTACGAGCAGTACTTC. Translated, it gives CASASTRDGDYEQYF.

This clonotype has a handful of counts. The rearrangement joins TRBV27 to TRBJ2-3, with unresolved D. The length of the CDR3 is 14 residues. V shed 2 bases and J shed 3 bases, with 9 bases lying between them. Per germline, CDR1 MNHEY and CDR2 SMNVEV (reference sequence). CDR3 DNA: TGTGCCAGCAGTTTAAGAGTTGCTACAGATACGCAGTATTTT. As protein: CASSLRVATDTQYF.

This clonotype has ten or more counts. This chain joins TRBV7-2 and TRBJ1-2, with 8 bases fitting TRBD1. Trimming cost V 2 bases and J 8 bases; bases outside gene matches: 4. The CDR3 totals 13 residues. Germline loops: CDR1 SGHTA, CDR2 FQGNSA. The CDR3 is CASSLPTGAGYTF. CDR3 nucleotide sequence: TGTGCCAGCAGCTTACCGACAGGGGCAGGCTACACCTTC.

In its sample, this clonotype was seen many times. This rearrangement joins TRBV6-2 or TRBV6-3 to TRBJ1-6; the match to TRBD1 covers 8 bases. J was trimmed by 7 bases and V by 6 bases; bases with no gene match: 2. Per germline, CDR1 MNHEY and CDR2 SVGEGT. CDR3 length equals 13 residues. The CDR3: CASRDRVNSPLHF. In DNA, the CDR3 is TGTGCCAGCAGGGACAGGGTGAATTCACCCCTCCACTTT.

This clonotype was observed a handful of times. The rearrangement joins TRBV12-3 or TRBV12-4 to TRBJ2-3; 10 bases fit TRBD1. The CDR3 runs to 17 residues. V lost 6 bases to trimming and J lost 0 bases; unmatched junction nucleotides: 9. CDR3 bases: TGTGCCAGCAGCGGGCCGGGACAGGGGTTCAGCACAGATACGCAGTATTTT. This sequence encodes CASSGPGQGFSTDTQYF.

The table lists this clonotype with a few counts. V gene TRBV6-5 combines with J gene TRBJ1-2; maybe TRBD1 (5 bases). Between the trimmed V and J ends, which lost 2 bases and 3 bases, there was a span of 7 bases. Germline V gene lookup returns CDR1 MNHEY and CDR2 SVGAGI. This CDR3 is 13 amino acids long. This CDR3 is CASSYQGDYGYTF. The CDR3 DNA sequence: TGTGCCAGCAGTTACCAGGGAGACTATGGCTACACCTTC.

There are a few counts of this clonotype. The chain employs TRBV12-3 or TRBV12-4 and TRBJ2-7; D not resolved. The V end lost 3 bases, the J end lost 2 bases, and 5 bases lay between the germline ends. The CDR3 runs to 12 residues. The CDR3: CASSFAPYEQYF. CDR3 in DNA: TGTGCCAGCAGTTTCGCTCCCTACGAGCAGTACTTC.

The chain is built from TRBV7-2 and TRBJ2-7; tentative D call: TRBD2 (5 bases). The germline V gene has CDR1 SGHTA and CDR2 FQGNSA. The germline V and J ends were trimmed by 5 bases and 6 bases, with 11 bases remaining between them. The CDR3 is made up of 12 amino acids. The chain's CDR3 is CASSPTGSEQYF. The CDR3 bases are TGTGCCAGCAGCCCCACGGGGTCCGAGCAGTACTTC.

J is TRBJ1-1 and V is TRBV4-1; D ambiguous. The CDR3 runs to 14 residues. The ends were cut back, 0 bases at V and 5 bases at J, with 10 bases in the middle. Germline CDR1 MGHRA, CDR2 YSYEKL. The CDR3 sequence: CASSQDISGTEAFF. CDR3 DNA sequence: TGCGCCAGCAGCCAAGACATTTCCGGGACTGAAGCTTTCTTT.

This clonotype was counted only a few times. The rearrangement links TRBV7-6 to TRBJ1-5; TRBD1 is a possible D gene (5 bases). The CDR3 extends over 14 amino acids. Trimming removed 3 bases at V and 5 bases at J, with 11 bases between. Germline assignment: CDR1 SGHVS and CDR2 FNYEAQ. CDR3 sequence: CASSLYSGDQPQHF. Written as DNA, the CDR3 is TGTGCCAGCAGCTTGTATTCGGGGGATCAGCCCCAGCATTTT.

This chain uses TRBV4-3 with TRBJ2-5, with 10 nucleotides matching TRBD1. Germline loops: CDR1 LGHNA, CDR2 YSLEER. The CDR3 is 15 residues long. V dropped 1 base and J dropped 4; count of bases not matched to a gene: 3. CDR3 loop: CASSQGDRGTETQYF. CDR3 bases: TGCGCCAGCAGCCAAGGGGACAGGGGAACAGAGACCCAGTACTTC.

This clonotype has more than one count but fewer than ten. The V gene is TRBV4-3, the J gene TRBJ2-2, with a tentative D call TRBD1 (6 bases). Germline CDR1 is LGHNA and CDR2 is YSLEER. There are 18 residues in the CDR3. V lost 0 bases and J lost 3, with 17 bases in between. The CDR3 region is CASSQDPEQGMYTGELFF. CDR3 bases: TGCGCCAGCAGCCAAGATCCCGAACAGGGAATGTACACCGGGGAGCTGTTTTTT.

V gene TRBV6-1 combines with J gene TRBJ2-6; TRBD1 or TRBD2 may be the D gene (6 bases each). Trimming took off 7 bases at V and 1 base at J, with 14 bases between the two ends. This CDR3 region has 16 residues. Germline V gives CDR1 MNHNS, CDR2 SASEGT. This CDR3 reads CASILRGVSGANVLTF. The CDR3 nucleotides read TGTGCCAGCATCCTAAGGGGGGTTTCTGGGGCCAACGTCCTGACTTTC.

This clonotype was seen a few times. This chain links TRBV11-2 with TRBJ2-1; possibly TRBD2 for D (6 bases). This CDR3 is built from 14 residues. Trimming shortened V by 8 bases and J by 9 bases, and 20 bases separated the two germline ends. CDR1 is SGHAT and CDR2 is FQNNGV in the germline V gene. In nucleotides, the CDR3 is TGTGCCAGCCGGAGGGGAGTCCCACTAGGTGAGCAGTTCTTC. Protein product: CASRRGVPLGEQFF.

This clonotype was recorded many times. The CDR3 loop is CASSYSRRGDEQYF. CDR3 DNA: TGTGCCAGCAGTTACTCGAGGAGAGGGGACGAGCAGTACTTC. The chain joins TRBV6-2 or TRBV6-3 to TRBJ2-7; D possibly uses TRBD1 or TRBD2 (5 bases each). The CDR3 covers 14 residues. CDR1 is MNHEY, CDR2 SVGEGT, per germline. V shed 0 bases and J shed 5 bases, with 11 bases lying between them.

The V gene is TRBV7-9, the J gene TRBJ2-1, with 10 bases fitting TRBD2. CDR1 SEHNR and CDR2 FQNEAQ come from the germline V gene (reference sequence). J lost 8 bases, V lost 2 bases, and 9 bases had no gene match. The CDR3 totals 16 residues. CDR3 protein: CASSLTSGVPLDEQFF. As DNA, the CDR3 is TGTGCCAGCAGCTTAACTAGCGGGGTCCCTTTGGATGAGCAGTTCTTC.

Only a few counts were recorded for this clonotype. The rearrangement uses TRBV4-1 and TRBJ2-7, with D perhaps assigned TRBD1 or TRBD2 (5 bases each). Germline lookup yields CDR1 MGHRA and CDR2 YSYEKL. The CDR3 has 16 residues. Deletions cut 3 bases from V and 4 bases from J, with 19 bases between. The DNA for the CDR3 is TGCGCCAGCAGCCAGATTGCCGGGACGGGAATTTACGAGCAGTACTTC. It translates to CASSQIAGTGIYEQYF.

This clonotype was recorded a few times. The V and J genes are TRBV14 and TRBJ2-1; TRBD2 is a possible D gene (5 bases). CDR3 length: 15 amino acids. The germline V gene has CDR1 SGHDN and CDR2 FVKESK. Between the trimmed V and J ends, which lost 1 base and 8 bases, there was a span of 15 bases. The CDR3 nucleotides are TGTGCCAGCAGCCAAGTAACTAGGATTAGGCATGAGCAGTTCTTC. Its protein is CASSQVTRIRHEQFF.

The chain uses TRBV7-9 and TRBJ2-5, with 7 bases that match TRBD1. The V gene end was trimmed by 3 bases and the J gene end by 4 bases; junction bases not matched to a gene: 5. The CDR3 has 14 residues. Germline CDR1 is SEHNR and CDR2 is FQNEAQ (reference sequence). The CDR3 is CASSFEGGRETQYF. In DNA form, the CDR3 reads TGTGCCAGCAGCTTTGAAGGGGGCAGAGAGACCCAGTACTTC. Together with reference TRBV7-9 and TRBJ2-5, the CDR3 gives the full variable domain: DTGVSQNPRHKITKRGQNVTFRCDPISEHNRLYWYRQTLGQGPEFLTYFQNEAQLEKSRLLSDRFSAERPKGSFSTLEIQRTEQGDSAMYLCASSFEGGRETQYFGPGTRLLVL.

V is TRBV9 and J is TRBJ1-1, with D uncertain. Between the trimmed V and J ends, which lost 6 bases and 1 base, there was a span of 13 bases. Germline CDR1 and CDR2: SGDLS and YYNGEE. The CDR3 loop spans 14 amino acids. In DNA, the CDR3 is TGTGCCAGCACGGAATGGTCGGGGAACACTGAAGCTTTCTTT. It translates to CASTEWSGNTEAFF.

The chain links TRBV30 to TRBJ2-2; no clear D. CDR3 size: 13 residues. The germline V gene encodes CDR1 GTSNPN and CDR2 SVGIG (reference sequence). Trimming took 0 bases from V and 5 from J, leaving 7 bases between them. The CDR3 bases are TGTGCCTGGAGTGTAGACCTGACCGGGGAGCTGTTTTTT. Its protein product is CAWSVDLTGELFF.